The table lists the clone carrying this T cell receptor beta chain with many counts. No antigen is known for it. The sample belongs to a study of metastatic and nonmetastatic thyroid tumors. Study information: The authors compared repertoires across blood and tumor or nodule tissue from malignant and benign thyroid patients.

Thyroid surgery was performed in patients who had received no treatment beforehand. General study findings and limits: Malignant thyroid tumors reportedly exceeded benign nodules significantly in TCR beta diversity, with the difference appearing in blood and tumor.

Authors' analysis steps: Differences in CDR3 between clinicopathological groups were drawn on to build a classifier intended to discriminate distant-metastatic papillary thyroid cancer patients. TCRdb re-processed the PCR reads through MiXCR. The V and J calls, along with clone size, are taken from TCRdb and not from the paper's own processing. The profile shows about 43,000 clones, 3% to 3.5% of them singletons. The CDR3 sequence is 15 residues long. V gave up 5 bases and J gave up 4 bases; unmatched junction bases: 8. Germline V gene sequence: CDR1 MNHNS, CDR2 SASEGT. Sequenced sample: blood. This chain uses TRBV6-1 with TRBJ2-5, with 9 bases lining up with TRBD1. The origin of this receptor is a female donor with papillary thyroid cancer or a benign thyroid nodule (not recorded which). Some clones in this sample may be carry-over from other donors' samples. The DNA for the CDR3 is TGTGCCAGCAGTCATAGGACAGGGGAGGGAGAGACCCAGTACTTC. Translating gives CASSHRTGEGETQYF.